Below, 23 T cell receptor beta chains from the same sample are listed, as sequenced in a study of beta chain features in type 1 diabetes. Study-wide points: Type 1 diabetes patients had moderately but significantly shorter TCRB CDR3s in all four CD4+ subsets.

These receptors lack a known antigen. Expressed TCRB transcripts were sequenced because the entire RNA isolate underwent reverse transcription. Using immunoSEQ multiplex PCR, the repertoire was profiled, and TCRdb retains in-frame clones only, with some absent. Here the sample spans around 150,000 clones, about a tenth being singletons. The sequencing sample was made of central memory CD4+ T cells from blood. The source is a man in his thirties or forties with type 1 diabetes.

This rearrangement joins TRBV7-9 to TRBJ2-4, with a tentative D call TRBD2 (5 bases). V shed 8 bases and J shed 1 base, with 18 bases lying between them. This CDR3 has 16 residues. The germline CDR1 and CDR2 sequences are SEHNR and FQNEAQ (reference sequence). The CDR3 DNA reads TGTGCCAGCGGGCTGTACGGTGGGGAGGCCAAAAACATTCAGTACTTC. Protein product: CASGLYGGEAKNIQYF.

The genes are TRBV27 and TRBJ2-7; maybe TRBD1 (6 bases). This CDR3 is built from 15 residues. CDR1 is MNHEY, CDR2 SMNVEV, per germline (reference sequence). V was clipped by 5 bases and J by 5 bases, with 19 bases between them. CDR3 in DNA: TGTGCCAGCAGTCCATCCGGGACATGGTTTGACGAGCAGTACTTC. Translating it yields CASSPSGTWFDEQYF.

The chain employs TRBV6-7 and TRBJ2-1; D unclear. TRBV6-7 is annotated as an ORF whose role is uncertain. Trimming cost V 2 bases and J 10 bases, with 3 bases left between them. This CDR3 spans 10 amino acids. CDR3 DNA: TGTGCCAGCAGTTACCAAGAGCAGTTCTTC. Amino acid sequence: CASSYQEQFF.

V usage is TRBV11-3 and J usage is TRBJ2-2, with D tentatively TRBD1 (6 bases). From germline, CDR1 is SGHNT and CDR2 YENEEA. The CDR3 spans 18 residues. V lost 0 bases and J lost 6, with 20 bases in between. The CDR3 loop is CASSLEQGGSSRAGELFF. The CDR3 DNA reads TGTGCCAGCAGCTTAGAACAGGGCGGTTCTTCGAGGGCCGGGGAGCTGTTTTTT.

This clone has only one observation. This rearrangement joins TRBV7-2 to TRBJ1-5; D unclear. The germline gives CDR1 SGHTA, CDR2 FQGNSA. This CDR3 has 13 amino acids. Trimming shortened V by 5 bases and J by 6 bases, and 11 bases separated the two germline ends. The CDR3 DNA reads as TGTGCCAGCAGCACCACCCGCAGTCAGCCCCAGCATTTT. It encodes CASSTTRSQPQHF.

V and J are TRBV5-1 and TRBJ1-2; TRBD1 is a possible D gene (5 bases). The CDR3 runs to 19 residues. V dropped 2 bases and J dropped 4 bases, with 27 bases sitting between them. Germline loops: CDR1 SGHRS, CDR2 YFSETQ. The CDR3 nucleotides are TGCGCCAGCAGCTTCACCCGACCAGGGAATTGGGGGACTAGCTATGGCTACACCTTC. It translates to CASSFTRPGNWGTSYGYTF.

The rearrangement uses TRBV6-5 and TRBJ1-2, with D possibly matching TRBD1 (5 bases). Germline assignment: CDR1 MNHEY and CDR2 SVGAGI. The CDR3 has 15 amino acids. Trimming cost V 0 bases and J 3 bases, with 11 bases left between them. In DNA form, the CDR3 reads TGTGCCAGCAGTTACTCTTTGGCGGGGGACTATGGCTACACCTTC. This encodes CASSYSLAGDYGYTF.

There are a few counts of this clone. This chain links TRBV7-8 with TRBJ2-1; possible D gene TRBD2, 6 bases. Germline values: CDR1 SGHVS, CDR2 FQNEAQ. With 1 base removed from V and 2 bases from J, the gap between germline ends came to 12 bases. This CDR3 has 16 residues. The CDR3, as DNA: TGTGCCAGCAGCTTAGTTTTAGCGGCGACCTACAATGAGCAGTTCTTC. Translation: CASSLVLAATYNEQFF.

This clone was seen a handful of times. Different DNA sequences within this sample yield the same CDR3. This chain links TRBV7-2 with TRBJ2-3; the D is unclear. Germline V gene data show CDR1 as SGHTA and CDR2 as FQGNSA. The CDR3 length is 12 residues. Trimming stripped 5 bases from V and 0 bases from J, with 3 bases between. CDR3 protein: CASSLSTDTQYF. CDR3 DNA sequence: TGTGCCAGCAGCCTTAGCACAGATACGCAGTATTTT.

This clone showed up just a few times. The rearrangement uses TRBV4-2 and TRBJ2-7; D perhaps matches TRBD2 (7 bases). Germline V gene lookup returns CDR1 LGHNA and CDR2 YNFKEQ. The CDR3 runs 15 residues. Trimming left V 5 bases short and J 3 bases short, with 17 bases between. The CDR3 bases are TGTGCCAGCAGCGTCGGAACAGGGAGGGACTACGAGCAGTACTTC. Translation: CASSVGTGRDYEQYF.

This CDR3 reads CASSPSEGETQYF. The CDR3 DNA reads as TGTGCCAGCAGTCCCTCTGAGGGAGAGACCCAGTACTTC. The V and J genes are TRBV2 and TRBJ2-5, with D possibly being TRBD2 (5 bases). The germline gives CDR1 SNHLY, CDR2 FYNNEI. Trimming cost V 5 bases and J 4 bases, with 11 bases left between them. CDR3 size: 13 residues.

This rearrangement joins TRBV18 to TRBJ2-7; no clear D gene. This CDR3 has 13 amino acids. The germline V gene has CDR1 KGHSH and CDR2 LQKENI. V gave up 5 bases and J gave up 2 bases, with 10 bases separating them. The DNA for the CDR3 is TGTGCCAGCTCAGCCTTTACAACCTACGAGCAGTACTTC. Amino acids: CASSAFTTYEQYF.

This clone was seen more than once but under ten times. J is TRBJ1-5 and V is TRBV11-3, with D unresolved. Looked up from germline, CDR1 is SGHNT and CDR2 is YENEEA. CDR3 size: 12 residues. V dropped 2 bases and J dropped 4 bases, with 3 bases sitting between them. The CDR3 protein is CASSLQNQPQHF. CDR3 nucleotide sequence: TGTGCCAGCAGCTTACAGAATCAGCCCCAGCATTTT.

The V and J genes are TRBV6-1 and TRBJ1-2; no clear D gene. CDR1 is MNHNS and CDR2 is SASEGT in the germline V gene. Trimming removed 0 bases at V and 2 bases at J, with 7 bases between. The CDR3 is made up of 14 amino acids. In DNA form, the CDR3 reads TGTGCCAGCAGTGAAGCGCCCAGAAACTATGGCTACACCTTC. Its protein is CASSEAPRNYGYTF.

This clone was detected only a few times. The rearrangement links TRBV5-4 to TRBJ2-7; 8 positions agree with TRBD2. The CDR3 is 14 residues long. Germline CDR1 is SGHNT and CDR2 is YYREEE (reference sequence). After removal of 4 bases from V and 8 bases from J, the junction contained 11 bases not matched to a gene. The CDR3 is CASSPSRGGAQQYF. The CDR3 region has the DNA TGTGCCAGCAGCCCGTCCCGGGGGGGTGCCCAGCAGTACTTC.

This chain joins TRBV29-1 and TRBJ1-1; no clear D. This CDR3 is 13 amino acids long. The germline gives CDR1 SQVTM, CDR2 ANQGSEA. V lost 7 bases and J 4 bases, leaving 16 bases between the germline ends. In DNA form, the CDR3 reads TGCAGCGCCATATATGGCGGGAGCACTGAAGCTTTCTTT. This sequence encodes CSAIYGGSTEAFF.

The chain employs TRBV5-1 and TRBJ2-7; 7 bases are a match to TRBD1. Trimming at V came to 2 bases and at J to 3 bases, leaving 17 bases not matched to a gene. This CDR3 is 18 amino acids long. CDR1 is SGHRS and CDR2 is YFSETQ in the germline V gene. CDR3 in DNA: TGCGCCAGCAGCTTCTCGCCTACATCCCGGACAGGTAGCTACGAGCAGTACTTC. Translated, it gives CASSFSPTSRTGSYEQYF.

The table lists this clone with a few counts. Written as DNA, the CDR3 is TGTGCCAGCAGCTTGGGCTATGACGGCTACACCTTC. It specifies CASSLGYDGYTF. This chain uses TRBV7-2 with TRBJ1-2; D remains ambiguous. The germline gives CDR1 SGHTA, CDR2 FQGNSA. The CDR3 covers 12 residues. The V end was cut by 3 bases, the J end by 8 bases, with 10 bases between.

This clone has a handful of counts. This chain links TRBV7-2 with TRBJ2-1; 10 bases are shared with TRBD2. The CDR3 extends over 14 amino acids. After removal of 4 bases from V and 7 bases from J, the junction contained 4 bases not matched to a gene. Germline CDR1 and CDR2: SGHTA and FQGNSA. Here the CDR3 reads CASSSPTSGNEQFF. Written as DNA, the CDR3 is TGTGCCAGCAGCTCCCCGACTAGCGGGAATGAGCAGTTCTTC.

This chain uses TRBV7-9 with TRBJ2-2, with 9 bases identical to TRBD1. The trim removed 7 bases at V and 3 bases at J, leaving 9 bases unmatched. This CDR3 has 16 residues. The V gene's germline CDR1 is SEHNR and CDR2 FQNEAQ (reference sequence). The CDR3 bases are TGTGCCAGCACCAACCCCGGGACAGGGTACACCGGGGAGCTGTTTTTT. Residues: CASTNPGTGYTGELFF.

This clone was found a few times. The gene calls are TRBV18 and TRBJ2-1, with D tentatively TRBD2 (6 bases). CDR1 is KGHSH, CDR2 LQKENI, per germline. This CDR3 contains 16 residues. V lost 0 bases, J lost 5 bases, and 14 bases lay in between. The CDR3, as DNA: TGTGCCAGCTCACCACCTAACTTAGCGGAAAACAATGAGCAGTTCTTC. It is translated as CASSPPNLAENNEQFF.

In DNA form, the CDR3 reads TGTGCCAGCAGCTTCGCCGGGGCTGAAGCTTTCTTT. It codes for CASSFAGAEAFF. The chain couples TRBV7-2 to TRBJ1-1, with D unresolved. The V and J ends lost 3 bases and 6 bases respectively, with 8 bases between them. Germline loops: CDR1 SGHTA, CDR2 FQGNSA. This CDR3 comprises 12 residues. The full variable domain, its missing parts supplied by reference TRBV7-2 and TRBJ1-1, is GAGVSQSPSNKVTEKGKDVELRCDPISGHTALYWYRQSLGQGLEFLIYFQGNSAPDKSGLPSDRFSAERTGGSVSTLTIQRTQQEDSAVYLCASSFAGAEAFFGQGTRLTVV.

CDR3 in amino acids: CASSLLYRGPNQPQHF. Here the CDR3 DNA reads TGTGCCAGCAGTTTATTATACAGGGGGCCAAATCAGCCCCAGCATTTT. The chain couples TRBV27 to TRBJ1-5; 9 bases map to TRBD1. This CDR3 contains 16 residues. CDR1 and CDR2 from the germline V gene are MNHEY and SMNVEV (reference sequence). The V gene end was trimmed by 1 base and the J gene end by 4 bases; junction bases not matched to a gene: 5.